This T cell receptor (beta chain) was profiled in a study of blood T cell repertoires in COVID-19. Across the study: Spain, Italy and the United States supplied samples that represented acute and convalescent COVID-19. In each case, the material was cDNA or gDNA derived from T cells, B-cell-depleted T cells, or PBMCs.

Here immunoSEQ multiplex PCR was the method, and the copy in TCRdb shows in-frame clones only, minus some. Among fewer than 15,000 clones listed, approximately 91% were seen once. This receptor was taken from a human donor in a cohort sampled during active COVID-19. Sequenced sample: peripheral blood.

CDR3 bases: TGTGCCAGCAGCCCCAACAGGGGGTACGAGCAGTACTTC. This translates into CASSPNRGYEQYF. The chain couples TRBV6-5 to TRBJ2-7; TRBD1 agrees at 8 bases. After removal of 6 bases from V and 4 bases from J, the junction contained 5 bases not matched to a gene. This CDR3 comprises 13 residues. Looked up from germline, CDR1 is MNHEY and CDR2 is SVGAGI.